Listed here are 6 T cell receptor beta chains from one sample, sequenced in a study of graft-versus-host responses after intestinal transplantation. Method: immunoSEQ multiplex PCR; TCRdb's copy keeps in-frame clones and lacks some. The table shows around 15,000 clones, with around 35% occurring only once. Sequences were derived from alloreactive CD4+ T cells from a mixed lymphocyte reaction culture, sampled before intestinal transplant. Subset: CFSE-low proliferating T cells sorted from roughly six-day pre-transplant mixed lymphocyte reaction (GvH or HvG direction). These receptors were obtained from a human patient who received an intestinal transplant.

The CDR3 nucleotides are TGTGCCAGTAGTCCCGGGACAGGGTTTTCGGATACGCAGTATTTT. Its protein is CASSPGTGFSDTQYF. This chain links TRBV19 with TRBJ2-3, with TRBD1 matching 9 bases. Trimming removed 5 bases from V and 6 bases from J; junction bases left unmatched: 9. The germline CDR1 and CDR2 sequences are LNHDA and SQIVND (reference sequence). This CDR3 is 15 amino acids long.

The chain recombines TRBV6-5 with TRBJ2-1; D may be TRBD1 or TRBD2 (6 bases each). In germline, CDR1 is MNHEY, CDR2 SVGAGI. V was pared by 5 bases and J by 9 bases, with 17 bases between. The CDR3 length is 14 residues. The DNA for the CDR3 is TGTGCCAGCAGTGGCCCGACTCGGGGGCGTGAGCAGTTCTTC. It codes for CASSGPTRGREQFF.

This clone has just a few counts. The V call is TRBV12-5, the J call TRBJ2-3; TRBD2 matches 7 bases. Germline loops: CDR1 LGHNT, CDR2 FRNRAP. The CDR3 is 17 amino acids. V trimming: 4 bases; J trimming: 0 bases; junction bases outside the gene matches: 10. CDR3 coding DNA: TGTGCTAGTGGTTCGCCCCTCGCGGGAGCTAGCACAGATACGCAGTATTTT. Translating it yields CASGSPLAGASTDTQYF. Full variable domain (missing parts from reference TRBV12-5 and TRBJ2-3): DARVTQTPRHKVTEMGQEVTMRCQPILGHNTVFWYRQTMMQGLELLAYFRNRAPLDDSGMPKDRFSAEMPDATLATLKIQPSEPRDSAVYFCASGSPLAGASTDTQYFGPGTRLTVL.

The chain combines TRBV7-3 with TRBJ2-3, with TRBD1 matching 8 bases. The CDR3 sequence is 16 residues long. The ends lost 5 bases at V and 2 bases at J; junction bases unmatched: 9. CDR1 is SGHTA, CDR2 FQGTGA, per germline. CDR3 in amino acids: CASSPLGQGDTDTQYF. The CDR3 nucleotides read TGTGCCAGCAGCCCCCTCGGACAGGGCGACACAGATACGCAGTATTTT.

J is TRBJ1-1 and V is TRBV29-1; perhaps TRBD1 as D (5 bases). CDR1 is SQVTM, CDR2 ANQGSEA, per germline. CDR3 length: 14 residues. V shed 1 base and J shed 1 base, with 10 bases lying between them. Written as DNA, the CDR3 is TGCAGCGTTGAAGCGGGACTTAGGAACACTGAAGCTTTCTTT. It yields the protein CSVEAGLRNTEAFF. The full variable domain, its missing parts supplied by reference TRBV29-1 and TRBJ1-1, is SAVISQKPSRDICQRGTSLTIQCQVDSQVTMMFWYRQQPGQSLTLIATANQGSEATYESGFVIDKFPISRPNLTFSTLTVSNMSPEDSSIYLCSVEAGLRNTEAFFGQGTRLTVV.

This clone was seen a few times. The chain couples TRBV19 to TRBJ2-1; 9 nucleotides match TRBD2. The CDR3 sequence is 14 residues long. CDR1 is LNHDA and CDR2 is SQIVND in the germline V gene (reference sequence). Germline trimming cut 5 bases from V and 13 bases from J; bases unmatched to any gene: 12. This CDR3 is CASSLSTSSGEQFF. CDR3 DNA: TGTGCCAGTAGTCTATCTACCTCTAGCGGGGAACAGTTCTTC. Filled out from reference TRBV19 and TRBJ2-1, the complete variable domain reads DGGITQSPKYLFRKEGQNVTLSCEQNLNHDAMYWYRQDPGQGLRLIYYSQIVNDFQKGDIAEGYSVSREKKESFPLTVTSAQKNPTAFYLCASSLSTSSGEQFFGPGTRLTVL.